These 15 T cell receptor beta chains came from one sample sequenced in a study of T-cell reconstitution after alpha-beta-depleted transplantation in children. The library targeted TCRbeta and was prepared with unique molecular identifiers. TCRdb re-analysed the PCR reads in MiXCR, keeping a single row per CDR3 protein. The sample has approximately 230,000 distinct CDR3 sequences, roughly 26% seen once. Sequences were derived from PBMCs, sampled before TCRalphabeta/CD19-depleted stem cell transplant. These receptors were collected from a girl aged 2-9 years with Fanconi anemia, due to receive a stem cell transplant.

This clonotype turned up a few times. This chain links TRBV18 with TRBJ2-7, with a weak D call TRBD2 (5 bases). V was clipped by 3 bases and J by 6 bases, with 9 bases between them. Germline V gene sequence: CDR1 KGHSH, CDR2 LQKENI. The CDR3 totals 12 residues. In DNA form, the CDR3 reads TGTGCCAGCTCACCGATGACTACCGAGCAGTACTTC. Residues: CASSPMTTEQYF.

This clonotype turned up a few times. The CDR3 loop is CSAREERDRPYEQYF. CDR3 nucleotides: TGCAGTGCTAGAGAGGAGAGGGACCGACCCTACGAGCAGTACTTC. The chain recombines TRBV20-1 with TRBJ2-7; D tentatively reads TRBD1 or TRBD2 (5 bases each). Trimming took off 0 bases at V and 2 bases at J, with 14 bases between the two ends. This CDR3 is built from 15 residues. The germline V gene encodes CDR1 DFQATT and CDR2 SNEGSKA (reference sequence).

There are a few counts of this clonotype. The V and J genes are TRBV29-1 and TRBJ2-1; TRBD2 aligns across 11 bases. The CDR3 length is 13 residues. Trimming cost V 7 bases and J 7 bases; bases outside gene matches: 6. Per germline, CDR1 SQVTM and CDR2 ANQGSEA. CDR3 protein: CSATSSGRNEQFF. The CDR3 DNA reads as TGCAGCGCAACTTCTAGCGGGAGGAATGAGCAGTTCTTC.

This clonotype was recorded at least ten times. This sequence joins TRBV5-1 and TRBJ1-6, with D hard to call. CDR1 is SGHRS and CDR2 is YFSETQ in the germline V gene. The V gene lost 0 bases and the J gene lost 9 bases, with 7 bases spanning the gap. The CDR3 contains 13 residues. The CDR3 here is CASSLEGSSPLHF. The CDR3 nucleotides read TGCGCCAGCAGCTTGGAAGGCAGTTCACCCCTCCACTTT.

The chain combines TRBV7-6 with TRBJ2-7, with TRBD1 as a possible D gene (5 bases). Germline CDR1 SGHVS, CDR2 FNYEAQ. CDR3 length equals 13 residues. V was trimmed by 1 base and J by 7 bases, leaving 11 bases between them. CDR3: CASSLVDSYEQYF. DNA for the CDR3: TGTGCCAGCAGCTTAGTCGACAGTTATGAGCAGTACTTC.

The V call is TRBV5-1, the J call TRBJ2-5; D may correspond to TRBD1 or TRBD2 (5 bases each). This CDR3 contains 14 residues. The germline V and J ends were trimmed by 3 bases and 1 base, with 10 bases remaining between them. CDR1 and CDR2 (germline): SGHRS, YFSETQ. CDR3 DNA sequence: TGCGCCAGCAGCTCGGGACGGCGCCAAGAGACCCAGTACTTC. Translation: CASSSGRRQETQYF.

This clonotype was seen a handful of times. The chain is built from TRBV25-1 and TRBJ2-1; TRBD1 matches at 9 bases. The CDR3 sequence is 14 residues long. J gave up 2 bases and V 8 bases, and 4 bases lay outside the gene matches. Germline assignment: CDR1 MGHDK and CDR2 SYGVNS. CDR3 sequence: CASGGQGTYNEQFF. The CDR3 coding sequence is TGTGCCAGCGGCGGACAGGGGACCTACAATGAGCAGTTCTTC.

J is TRBJ2-3 and V is TRBV20-1; the match to TRBD2 covers 9 bases. Germline-derived CDR1 and CDR2 are DFQATT and SNEGSKA (reference sequence). The CDR3 sequence is 13 residues long. The junction had 4 bases not matched to a gene; V was cut back by 7 bases and J by 2 bases. The CDR3 loop is CSVWTSDTDTQYF. For the CDR3, the DNA is TGCAGTGTCTGGACTAGCGACACAGATACGCAGTATTTT.

The chain recombines TRBV7-3 with TRBJ2-3; D is ambiguous. V lost 10 bases to trimming and J lost 7 bases, with 6 bases between them. The CDR3 is 9 amino acids. Looked up from germline, CDR1 is SGHTA and CDR2 is FQGTGA. Here the CDR3 reads CAKTNTQYF. The CDR3, as DNA: TGTGCCAAGACAAATACGCAGTATTTT.

This clonotype was observed a few times. V and J are TRBV20-1 and TRBJ2-1, with 9 bases matching TRBD2. The length of the CDR3 is 13 residues. V was clipped by 3 bases and J by 8 bases; unmatched bases: 5. Germline CDR1 DFQATT, CDR2 SNEGSKA (reference sequence). The DNA for the CDR3 is TGCAGTGCTAGGACTAGCGGAAACGATGAGCAGTTCTTC. Protein: CSARTSGNDEQFF.

The rearrangement links TRBV4-1 to TRBJ2-1, with 11 nucleotides matching TRBD2. CDR3 length: 14 residues. Germline loops: CDR1 MGHRA, CDR2 YSYEKL. The trim removed 3 bases at V and 14 bases at J, leaving 9 bases unmatched. CDR3 in amino acids: CASSHALAGGPEFF. As DNA, the CDR3 is TGCGCCAGCAGCCATGCGTTAGCGGGAGGGCCGGAGTTCTTC.

This chain links TRBV28 with TRBJ2-2, with a tentative D call TRBD1 (5 bases). CDR3 length: 17 residues. Germline V CDR1 and CDR2: MDHEN, SYDVKM. Trimming cost V 1 base and J 3 bases, with 15 bases left between them. CDR3 nucleotides: TGTGCCAGCAGTTTATCCCCGCCCACAGGCTACACCGGGGAGCTGTTTTTT. Its protein is CASSLSPPTGYTGELFF.

This clonotype occurred once. The rearrangement links TRBV7-4 to TRBJ2-2; D possibly corresponds to TRBD2 (6 bases). This CDR3 spans 15 amino acids. From germline, CDR1 is SGHVT and CDR2 SQSDAQ. Between the trimmed V and J ends, which lost 0 bases and 1 base, there was a span of 6 bases. The chain's CDR3 is CASSLARENTGELFF. CDR3 coding DNA: TGTGCCAGCAGCTTAGCGCGGGAGAACACCGGGGAGCTGTTTTTT.

The rearrangement links TRBV7-8 to TRBJ2-7, with 10 bases matching TRBD2. CDR1 and CDR2 (germline): SGHVS, FQNEAQ. The CDR3 contains 16 residues. Unmatched junction bases numbered 8, after V lost 5 bases and J lost 1 base. The CDR3 loop reads CASSPTSTSGSYEQYF. DNA of the CDR3: TGTGCCAGCAGCCCGACCTCGACTAGCGGGTCCTACGAGCAGTACTTC. The full variable domain, completed using reference TRBV7-8 and TRBJ2-7, is GAGVSQSPRYKVAKRGQDVALRCDPISGHVSLFWYQQALGQGPEFLTYFQNEAQLDKSGLPSDRFFAERPEGSVSTLKIQRTQQEDSAVYLCASSPTSTSGSYEQYFGPGTRLTVT.

This clonotype has a count of ten or more. V usage is TRBV5-1 and J usage is TRBJ2-1; TRBD2 agrees at 7 bases. V gave up 0 bases and J gave up 9 bases; unmatched junction bases: 9. The germline V gene encodes CDR1 SGHRS and CDR2 YFSETQ. This CDR3 region has 15 residues. The CDR3 DNA is TGCGCCAGCAGCTTGGGGACTAGTCGATTATTTGAGCAGTTCTTC. Translation gives CASSLGTSRLFEQFF.